The 28 T cell receptor beta chains reported below all come from one sample, sequenced in a study of T-cell memory formation after mild COVID-19. TCRdb used MiXCR to reprocess the 5' RACE reads, holding one entry per CDR3 protein. There are over 150,000 distinct CDR3 sequences in the sample; around a fifth occur only once, and more than 20% lies in the top ten. Sequenced input: PBMCs or a T cell subset sorted from them (not recorded which). These receptors were obtained from an adult woman who had mild COVID-19 (a few samples of this study predate the infection). Cell type and time point are not known.

This clonotype showed up just a few times. The chain links TRBV12-3 or TRBV12-4 to TRBJ2-3; 10 bases line up with TRBD2. Trimming at V came to 8 bases and at J to 4 bases, leaving 3 bases not matched to a gene. The CDR3 covers 13 residues. This CDR3 is CASLAGASDTQYF. In DNA form, the CDR3 reads TGTGCCAGCCTAGCGGGAGCCTCAGATACGCAGTATTTT.

The chain employs TRBV7-9 and TRBJ1-2; weak D call: TRBD1 (5 bases). V lost 2 bases and J 2 bases, leaving 12 bases between the germline ends. Germline V gene data show CDR1 as SEHNR and CDR2 as FQNEAQ (reference sequence). The CDR3 totals 15 residues. CDR3 loop: CASSLSAGENYGYTF. In DNA, the CDR3 is TGTGCCAGCAGCTTAAGCGCGGGGGAAAACTATGGCTACACCTTC.

This chain joins TRBV6-2 or TRBV6-3 and TRBJ1-1, with TRBD1 matching over 7 bases. CDR3 size: 12 residues. V was clipped by 6 bases and J by 7 bases; unmatched bases: 5. In germline, CDR1 is MNHEY, CDR2 SVGEGT. The CDR3 loop is CASSQGQIEAFF. For the CDR3, the DNA is TGTGCCAGCAGCCAGGGACAGATTGAAGCTTTCTTT.

The sample holds a few counts of this clonotype. The chain is built from TRBV6-2 or TRBV6-3 and TRBJ1-1; D not certain. The CDR3 runs to 13 residues. V dropped 7 bases and J dropped 4 bases, with 13 bases sitting between them. From germline, CDR1 is MNHEY and CDR2 SVGEGT. Here the CDR3 reads CASIRAGSTEAFF. CDR3 DNA: TGTGCCAGCATTCGGGCGGGGAGCACTGAAGCTTTCTTT.

This clonotype has just a few counts. This CDR3 reads CASSQARSGIYNEQFF. The CDR3 DNA is TGTGCCAGCAGCCAAGCTCGCAGCGGGATCTACAATGAGCAGTTCTTC. The V call is TRBV3-1, the J call TRBJ2-1; 7 bases fit TRBD2. This CDR3 is built from 16 residues. CDR1 and CDR2 (germline): LGHDT, YNNKEL (reference sequence). Trimming removed 1 base from V and 3 bases from J; junction bases left unmatched: 6.

The chain couples TRBV2 to TRBJ1-5; D unclear. The length of the CDR3 is 16 residues. The V and J ends lost 7 bases and 5 bases respectively, with 21 bases between them. Germline CDR1 is SNHLY and CDR2 is FYNNEI. In DNA, the CDR3 is TGTGCCAGCACTAGCCGCTTGGGATTGGATGATCAGCCCCAGCATTTT. Translation gives CASTSRLGLDDQPQHF.

Only a few counts were recorded for this clonotype. The rearrangement uses TRBV4-3 and TRBJ2-5; 7 nucleotides align to TRBD2. The length of the CDR3 is 14 residues. Germline loops: CDR1 LGHNA, CDR2 YSLEER. Trimming at V came to 1 base and at J to 5 bases, leaving 4 bases not matched to a gene. The CDR3: CASSQGAGRETQYF. CDR3 sequence (DNA): TGCGCCAGCAGCCAAGGAGCCGGGAGGGAGACCCAGTACTTC.

This sequence joins TRBV7-9 and TRBJ1-2, with 9 bases lining up with TRBD1. The CDR3 covers 15 residues. Germline loops: CDR1 SEHNR, CDR2 FQNEAQ (reference sequence). V dropped 4 bases and J dropped 4; count of bases not matched to a gene: 7. The CDR3 DNA reads as TGTGCCAGCAGCTGGAGGGACAGGGAGGGCTATGGCTACACCTTC. Its protein product is CASSWRDREGYGYTF.

This clonotype was picked up a small number of times. The chain links TRBV20-1 to TRBJ2-7; possible D gene TRBD2, 6 bases. Germline values: CDR1 DFQATT, CDR2 SNEGSKA (reference sequence). This CDR3 has 14 residues. Trimming shortened V by 2 bases and J by 3 bases, and 14 bases separated the two germline ends. The CDR3 sequence: CSARLGGDGYEQYF. The CDR3 bases are TGCAGTGCTAGATTGGGGGGAGATGGCTACGAGCAGTACTTC.

This chain links TRBV7-9 with TRBJ2-2; 8 nucleotides agree with TRBD2. This CDR3 comprises 16 residues. V shed 2 bases, J shed 4 bases, and the junction held 6 bases outside the gene matches. Germline V gene lookup returns CDR1 SEHNR and CDR2 FQNEAQ (reference sequence). CDR3 nucleotides: TGTGCCAGCAGCTTATTGGACGGGAGGGGCACCGGGGAGCTGTTTTTT. This gives the protein CASSLLDGRGTGELFF.

This sequence joins TRBV11-2 and TRBJ2-5; no firm D call. Trimming pared 4 bases from V and 1 base from J, leaving 10 bases between. This CDR3 spans 14 amino acids. Germline lookup yields CDR1 SGHAT and CDR2 FQNNGV. CDR3 coding DNA: TGTGCCAGCAGCTCTTCTCGGCTCCAAGAGACCCAGTACTTC. Its protein product is CASSSSRLQETQYF.

The V and J genes are TRBV7-3 and TRBJ1-5; 8 nucleotides agree with TRBD1. This CDR3 is 18 amino acids long. The trim removed 2 bases at V and 2 bases at J, leaving 11 bases unmatched. Germline-derived CDR1 and CDR2 are SGHTA and FQGTGA. The CDR3 protein is CASSLVASDRVGNQPQHF. Written as DNA, the CDR3 is TGTGCCAGCAGCTTAGTCGCCTCGGACAGGGTAGGCAATCAGCCCCAGCATTTT.

This rearrangement joins TRBV4-3 to TRBJ1-5, with D unresolved. V was pared by 0 bases and J by 2 bases, with 8 bases between. CDR3 length: 15 residues. CDR1 and CDR2 (germline): LGHNA, YSLEER. CDR3 coding DNA: TGCGCCAGCAGCCAAGATCGCCAGGGCAATCAGCCCCAGCATTTT. Encoded protein: CASSQDRQGNQPQHF.

The V and J genes are TRBV15 and TRBJ1-2; D remains unclear. The CDR3 consists of 14 residues. CDR1 and CDR2 (germline): LNHNV, YYDKDF (reference sequence). Trimming removed 5 bases from V and 4 bases from J, with 14 bases in between. CDR3 in amino acids: CATSSPGASYGYTF. In nucleotides, the CDR3 is TGTGCCACCAGCTCTCCGGGAGCATCCTATGGCTACACCTTC.

The V and J genes are TRBV4-3 and TRBJ2-7; 11 nucleotides match TRBD2. Germline assignment: CDR1 LGHNA and CDR2 YSLEER. The CDR3 runs 16 residues. J gave up 4 bases and V 3 bases, and 8 bases lay outside the gene matches. In DNA form, the CDR3 reads TGCGCCAGCAGCCAGCATTGGACTAGCGGGTTTTACGAGCAGTACTTC. It yields the protein CASSQHWTSGFYEQYF.

V and J are TRBV5-3 and TRBJ1-1, with TRBD1 as a possible D gene (5 bases). TRBV5-3 is an ORF; its function is uncertain. V lost 0 bases, J lost 0 bases, and 15 bases lay in between. The CDR3 covers 17 residues. The CDR3 protein is CARSLDRPRRMNTEAFF. CDR3 DNA sequence: TGTGCCAGAAGCTTGGACAGGCCCCGACGCATGAACACTGAAGCTTTCTTT.

The rearrangement joins TRBV6-2 or TRBV6-3 to TRBJ1-2, with D unresolved. Germline V gene sequence: CDR1 MNHEY, CDR2 SVGEGT. Deletions cut 0 bases from V and 8 bases from J, with 10 bases between. This CDR3 spans 13 amino acids. The CDR3 is CASSYSVGSGYTF. DNA for the CDR3: TGTGCCAGCAGTTACTCGGTAGGATCCGGCTACACCTTC.

This clonotype was counted between two and nine times. The CDR3 protein is CASSFPPRGGYGYTF. CDR3 in DNA: TGTGCCAGCAGCTTCCCCCCGAGGGGTGGCTATGGCTACACCTTC. The V gene is TRBV7-9, the J gene TRBJ1-2, with a weak D call TRBD1 (5 bases). The CDR3 spans 15 residues. Trimming removed 3 bases from V and 4 bases from J, with 15 bases in between. CDR1 is SEHNR, CDR2 FQNEAQ, per germline (reference sequence). The full variable domain, in which reference TRBV7-9 and TRBJ1-2 provide the parts outside the CDR3, is DTGVSQNPRHKITKRGQNVTFRCDPISEHNRLYWYRQTLGQGPEFLTYFQNEAQLEKSRLLSDRFSAERPKGSFSTLEIQRTEQGDSAMYLCASSFPPRGGYGYTFGSGTRLTVV.

This clonotype was picked up a small number of times. The CDR3 nucleotides are TGTGCCAGCAGCCTACCGGGACTAGGGTACGAGCAGTACTTC. As protein: CASSLPGLGYEQYF. This chain connects TRBV7-9 to TRBJ2-7, with 8 bases that match TRBD2. With 5 bases clipped from V and 4 bases from J, the junction kept 7 bases outside the gene matches. The CDR3 is made up of 14 amino acids. Germline V gene data show CDR1 as SEHNR and CDR2 as FQNEAQ (reference sequence).

The rearrangement joins TRBV24-1 to TRBJ2-7, with D perhaps TRBD1 (6 bases). The CDR3 contains 14 residues. V gave up 4 bases and J gave up 5 bases, with 14 bases separating them. Germline CDR1 reads KGHDR; CDR2 reads SFDVKD. CDR3 bases: TGTGCCACCAGTGACCCACAGGGTGGCGACGAGCAGTACTTC. The encoded protein is CATSDPQGGDEQYF.

This clonotype has just a few counts. V is TRBV19 and J is TRBJ2-7, with 9 positions matching TRBD2. This CDR3 has 15 amino acids. The germline gives CDR1 LNHDA, CDR2 SQIVND (reference sequence). V lost 1 base, J lost 3 bases, and 4 bases stayed unmatched. The chain's CDR3 is CASSIATSGSYEQYF. CDR3 nucleotides: TGTGCCAGTAGTATAGCGACTAGCGGAAGCTACGAGCAGTACTTC.

A few counts support this clonotype. This chain joins TRBV15 and TRBJ2-1; D possibly corresponds to TRBD1 (7 bases). The V end lost 3 bases, the J end lost 10 bases, and 19 bases lay between the germline ends. Germline V lookup: CDR1 LNHNV, CDR2 YYDKDF (reference sequence). The CDR3 has 15 residues. CDR3 DNA: TGTGCCACCAGCAGTAGGAGGGGGCCAGCCTTGGAGCAGTTCTTC. It yields the protein CATSSRRGPALEQFF.

This chain joins TRBV7-9 and TRBJ2-1; D possibly corresponds to TRBD2 (5 bases). Germline V gene lookup returns CDR1 SEHNR and CDR2 FQNEAQ (reference sequence). V was cut by 5 bases and J by 6 bases, with 20 bases left in between. There are 16 residues in the CDR3. This chain's CDR3 is CASSADEGPKINEQFF. The CDR3 DNA is TGTGCCAGCAGCGCCGATGAGGGCCCTAAGATCAATGAGCAGTTCTTC. The full variable domain, in which reference TRBV7-9 and TRBJ2-1 provide the parts outside the CDR3, is DTGVSQNPRHKITKRGQNVTFRCDPISEHNRLYWYRQTLGQGPEFLTYFQNEAQLEKSRLLSDRFSAERPKGSFSTLEIQRTEQGDSAMYLCASSADEGPKINEQFFGPGTRLTVL.

The chain joins TRBV29-1 to TRBJ2-3; D possibly uses TRBD1 or TRBD2 (6 bases each). V gave up 7 bases and J gave up 2 bases, with 22 bases separating them. Germline-derived CDR1 and CDR2 are SQVTM and ANQGSEA. CDR3 length: 16 residues. The CDR3 region has the DNA TGCAGCGCCCCGAGCCCACCCGGGGGCCCCACAGATACGCAGTATTTT. This gives the protein CSAPSPPGGPTDTQYF.

This clonotype was counted only a few times. The chain joins TRBV30 to TRBJ2-7, with 7 bases matching TRBD1. CDR1 is GTSNPN, CDR2 SVGIG, per germline (reference sequence). CDR3 size: 13 residues. The ends lost 3 bases at V and 3 bases at J; junction bases unmatched: 5. As DNA, the CDR3 is TGTGCCTGGAGGCGACAGGGTGGCTACGAGCAGTACTTC. Translation: CAWRRQGGYEQYF.

This clonotype was seen a few times. The rearrangement links TRBV20-1 to TRBJ2-1, with a weak D call TRBD2 (6 bases). Trimming shortened V by 6 bases and J by 4 bases, and 13 bases separated the two germline ends. The CDR3 loop spans 13 amino acids. The germline gives CDR1 DFQATT, CDR2 SNEGSKA (reference sequence). CDR3 residues: CSAERATYNEQFF. Here the CDR3 DNA reads TGCAGTGCGGAGCGGGCCACGTACAATGAGCAGTTCTTC.

This clonotype came up a few times. The chain recombines TRBV6-2 or TRBV6-3 with TRBJ2-1; 8 nucleotides match TRBD2. This CDR3 spans 17 amino acids. V lost 5 bases to trimming and J lost 6 bases; unmatched junction nucleotides: 15. CDR1 is MNHEY, CDR2 SVGEGT, per germline. This CDR3 is CASSTLSGTVLPNEQFF. The CDR3 bases are TGTGCCAGCAGTACACTTAGCGGGACCGTTTTGCCCAATGAGCAGTTCTTC.

This chain joins TRBV2 and TRBJ1-5, with 7 bases identical to TRBD1. This CDR3 region has 15 residues. J gave up 6 bases and V 6 bases, and 11 bases lay outside the gene matches. CDR1 is SNHLY, CDR2 FYNNEI, per germline. Here the CDR3 DNA reads TGTGCCAGCAGCATAGGGACAGCCACCAGTCAGCCCCAGCATTTT. Residues: CASSIGTATSQPQHF.